One sample yielded the 28 T cell receptor beta chains listed below, sequenced in a study of blood T cell repertoires in COVID-19. Sequenced by immunoSEQ multiplex PCR; TCRdb stores in-frame clones only, minus some. The table has fewer than 250,000 clones, roughly 88% seen once. Source material: PBMCs or T cells enriched from blood (not recorded which). All receptors derive from a woman aged 45-65 years who had recovered from COVID-19.

V usage is TRBV6-1 and J usage is TRBJ2-1, with D tentatively TRBD1 (6 bases). Trimming cost V 2 bases and J 5 bases, with 10 bases left between them. Germline V lookup: CDR1 MNHNS, CDR2 SASEGT. This CDR3 region has 14 residues. The CDR3 bases are TGTGCCAGCAGTGAAAAAGACAGGAACAATGAGCAGTTCTTC. Its protein is CASSEKDRNNEQFF.

This clone was observed a handful of times. This sequence joins TRBV7-2 and TRBJ2-5; 12 bases fit TRBD2. CDR3 length: 16 amino acids. V shed 2 bases, J shed 1 base, and the junction held 2 bases outside the gene matches. Germline values: CDR1 SGHTA, CDR2 FQGNSA. The CDR3 DNA is TGTGCCAGCAGCTTACTAGCGGGAGGGCCCCAAGAGACCCAGTACTTC. This gives the protein CASSLLAGGPQETQYF.

The chain links TRBV12-5 to TRBJ1-1, with 7 bases fitting TRBD1. The trim removed 3 bases at V and 1 base at J, leaving 2 bases unmatched. The germline V gene encodes CDR1 LGHNT and CDR2 FRNRAP. The CDR3 loop spans 14 amino acids. The CDR3 nucleotides read TGTGCTAGTGGTTTACGACAGGGGAACACTGAAGCTTTCTTT. Encoded protein: CASGLRQGNTEAFF.

The chain has TRBV7-9 and TRBJ1-1; no reliable D call. The ends were cut back, 1 base at V and 11 bases at J, with 11 bases in the middle. CDR3 length: 12 residues. Germline-derived CDR1 and CDR2 are SEHNR and FQNEAQ (reference sequence). CDR3 residues: CASSLDVTKAFF. In DNA, the CDR3 is TGTGCCAGCAGCTTAGATGTCACTAAGGCTTTCTTT.

The rearrangement joins TRBV27 to TRBJ2-3; TRBD1 aligns across 7 bases. The CDR3 contains 16 residues. V trimming: 6 bases; J trimming: 5 bases; junction bases outside the gene matches: 14. Germline-derived CDR1 and CDR2 are MNHEY and SMNVEV (reference sequence). CDR3 loop: CASSSPLGQFQDTQYF. The CDR3 bases are TGTGCCAGCAGCTCCCCTCTGGGACAGTTTCAAGATACGCAGTATTTT.

The rearrangement links TRBV7-2 to TRBJ2-1; 7 bases are a match to TRBD2. Trimming removed 5 bases from V and 6 bases from J; junction bases left unmatched: 4. The CDR3 is 13 amino acids. Germline CDR1 and CDR2: SGHTA and FQGNSA. The chain's CDR3 is CASSVPGGNEQFF. DNA of the CDR3: TGTGCCAGCAGCGTACCGGGGGGCAATGAGCAGTTCTTC. Combining the CDR3 with reference TRBV7-2 and TRBJ2-1 gives the whole variable domain GAGVSQSPSNKVTEKGKDVELRCDPISGHTALYWYRQSLGQGLEFLIYFQGNSAPDKSGLPSDRFSAERTGGSVSTLTIQRTQQEDSAVYLCASSVPGGNEQFFGPGTRLTVL.

The CDR3 reads CSAWLYNEQFF. The CDR3 coding sequence is TGCAGTGCTTGGCTCTACAATGAGCAGTTCTTC. The V gene is TRBV20-1, the J gene TRBJ2-1; unclear D gene. CDR1 and CDR2 (germline): DFQATT, SNEGSKA (reference sequence). The V end was cut by 5 bases, the J end by 3 bases, with 5 bases between. The CDR3 covers 11 residues.

The CDR3 sequence is CASSQRRGSEAFF. In DNA, the CDR3 is TGCGCCAGCAGCCAACGCCGGGGGAGTGAAGCTTTCTTT. This chain uses TRBV4-3 with TRBJ1-1; the D gene is possibly TRBD1 (5 bases). V shed 2 bases and J shed 7 bases, with 11 bases lying between them. The CDR3 loop spans 13 amino acids. CDR1 and CDR2 (germline): LGHNA, YSLEER.

The chain links TRBV3-1 (or the pseudogene TRBV3-2) to TRBJ1-1; weak D call: TRBD1 (6 bases). This CDR3 spans 13 amino acids. V dropped 7 bases and J dropped 1 base, with 10 bases sitting between them. Germline V gene data show CDR1 as LGHDT and CDR2 as YNNKEL (reference sequence). The CDR3 DNA reads TGTGCCAGCATACAACAGGGGAACACTGAAGCTTTCTTT. Translated, it gives CASIQQGNTEAFF.

The genes are TRBV7-2 and TRBJ2-5; no clear D. This CDR3 spans 13 amino acids. The germline V gene encodes CDR1 SGHTA and CDR2 FQGNSA. V was cut by 5 bases and J by 2 bases, with 9 bases left in between. The CDR3 region is CASSLRLQETQYF. The CDR3, as DNA: TGTGCCAGCAGCCTCCGACTTCAAGAGACCCAGTACTTC.

V is TRBV5-4 and J is TRBJ1-4; D is unclear. The germline V and J ends were trimmed by 3 bases and 0 bases, with 9 bases remaining between them. The germline CDR1 and CDR2 sequences are SGHNT and YYREEE (reference sequence). CDR3 length: 15 residues. In DNA, the CDR3 is TGTGCCAGCAGCTCCTACACTACAACTAATGAAAAACTGTTTTTT. Translation gives CASSSYTTTNEKLFF. Together with reference TRBV5-4 and TRBJ1-4, the CDR3 gives the full variable domain: ETGVTQSPTHLIKTRGQQVTLRCSSQSGHNTVSWYQQALGQGPQFIFQYYREEENGRGNFPPRFSGLQFPNYSSELNVNALELDDSALYLCASSSYTTTNEKLFFGSGTQLSVL.

The chain carries TRBV6-1 and TRBJ1-2; D remains ambiguous. Trimming cost V 3 bases and J 4 bases, with 6 bases left between them. The germline V gene has CDR1 MNHNS and CDR2 SASEGT. The CDR3 is 12 amino acids. This CDR3 reads CASSEQAYGYTF. CDR3 sequence (DNA): TGTGCCAGCAGTGAGCAGGCCTATGGCTACACCTTC.

This chain joins TRBV6-5 and TRBJ2-3; D is possibly TRBD2 (6 bases). CDR1 is MNHEY and CDR2 is SVGAGI in the germline V gene. V was clipped by 5 bases and J by 0 bases, with 12 bases between them. This CDR3 spans 15 amino acids. CDR3 sequence: CASSPGLYSTDTQYF. The CDR3 region has the DNA TGTGCCAGCAGTCCTGGACTATACAGCACAGATACGCAGTATTTT.

The chain has TRBV12-3 or TRBV12-4 and TRBJ1-2; a weak D match, TRBD1 (6 bases). The CDR3 covers 13 residues. The V and J ends lost 5 bases and 8 bases respectively, with 15 bases between them. The CDR3 is CASSLQGFSGYTF. CDR3 in DNA: TGTGCCAGCAGTCTACAGGGTTTTAGCGGCTACACCTTC.

The V and J genes are TRBV30 and TRBJ2-7; TRBD1 agrees at 10 bases. Germline CDR1 GTSNPN, CDR2 SVGIG (reference sequence). This CDR3 comprises 13 residues. After removal of 0 bases from V and 5 bases from J, the junction contained 1 base not matched to a gene. DNA of the CDR3: TGTGCCTGGAGTGTCGGGACAGGGGACGAGCAGTACTTC. Its protein is CAWSVGTGDEQYF.

The rearrangement links TRBV27 to TRBJ2-3, with a possible D match to TRBD1 (6 bases). This CDR3 region has 13 residues. Germline CDR1 reads MNHEY; CDR2 reads SMNVEV (reference sequence). V lost 6 bases, J lost 3 bases, and 10 bases lay in between. CDR3 residues: CASRGRGTDTQYF. CDR3 coding DNA: TGTGCCAGCAGGGGCAGGGGAACAGATACGCAGTATTTT.

This chain links TRBV30 with TRBJ2-1; 10 bases align to TRBD2. J gave up 12 bases and V 4 bases, and 9 bases lay outside the gene matches. The CDR3 loop spans 13 amino acids. Germline assignment: CDR1 GTSNPN and CDR2 SVGIG (reference sequence). Here the CDR3 reads CAWKSSGSFPQFF. The CDR3 bases are TGTGCCTGGAAGTCTAGCGGGAGTTTCCCGCAGTTCTTC.

The gene calls are TRBV5-4 and TRBJ2-1; TRBD2 agrees at 10 bases. CDR3 size: 15 residues. CDR1 SGHNT and CDR2 YYREEE come from the germline V gene (reference sequence). The trim removed 4 bases at V and 8 bases at J, leaving 9 bases unmatched. CDR3 DNA: TGTGCCAGCAGCGTAAGCGGGGGGGCTGTCGATGAGCAGTTCTTC. This translates into CASSVSGGAVDEQFF. The variable domain in full, completed from reference TRBV5-4 and TRBJ2-1, reads ETGVTQSPTHLIKTRGQQVTLRCSSQSGHNTVSWYQQALGQGPQFIFQYYREEENGRGNFPPRFSGLQFPNYSSELNVNALELDDSALYLCASSVSGGAVDEQFFGPGTRLTVL.

This clone was detected once. The J gene is TRBJ2-5, the V gene TRBV9; possibly TRBD2 for D (6 bases). The CDR3 runs to 14 residues. Germline V CDR1 and CDR2: SGDLS, YYNGEE. The V end lost 4 bases, the J end lost 4 bases, and 14 bases lay between the germline ends. CDR3 nucleotide sequence: TGTGCCAGCAGCCCTACGGGCGGGGTAGAGACCCAGTACTTC. Protein product: CASSPTGGVETQYF. The full variable domain, completed using reference TRBV9 and TRBJ2-5, is DSGVTQTPKHLITATGQRVTLRCSPRSGDLSVYWYQQSLDQGLQFLIQYYNGEERAKGNILERFSAQQFPDLHSELNLSSLELGDSALYFCASSPTGGVETQYFGPGTRLLVL.

The chain carries TRBV19 and TRBJ1-2; TRBD1 agrees at 8 bases. The germline V gene has CDR1 LNHDA and CDR2 SQIVND (reference sequence). The CDR3 length is 14 residues. V was pared by 1 base and J by 8 bases, with 6 bases of the junction left unmatched. For the CDR3, the DNA is TGTGCCAGTAGTATAGTGGTCAGGGGGCACGGCTACACCTTC. Protein sequence: CASSIVVRGHGYTF.

The chain has TRBV7-9 and TRBJ1-4, with D tentatively TRBD1 (6 bases). Germline V gives CDR1 SEHNR, CDR2 FQNEAQ (reference sequence). V was trimmed by 5 bases and J by 0 bases, leaving 16 bases between them. The CDR3 totals 17 residues. The CDR3 here is CASSLTGLPATNEKLFF. In nucleotides, the CDR3 is TGTGCCAGCAGCCTTACAGGGCTCCCCGCAACTAATGAAAAACTGTTTTTT.

This rearrangement joins TRBV20-1 to TRBJ1-2; D is undetermined. Germline V lookup: CDR1 DFQATT, CDR2 SNEGSKA (reference sequence). The CDR3 has 11 amino acids. Trimming took 6 bases from V and 4 from J, leaving 9 bases between them. Here the CDR3 reads CSADGSYGYTF. The CDR3 coding sequence is TGCAGTGCCGACGGGTCCTATGGCTACACCTTC.

The chain is built from TRBV11-1 and TRBJ2-7; no clear D gene. The CDR3 sequence is 14 residues long. With 5 bases removed from V and 5 bases from J, the gap between germline ends came to 16 bases. CDR1 and CDR2 from the germline V gene are SGHAT and FQDESV (reference sequence). The CDR3 bases are TGTGCCAGCAGCCAAAACGGAAACAGTGACGAGCAGTACTTC. Encoded protein: CASSQNGNSDEQYF.

The CDR3 sequence: CATSDPRTATYEQYF. In DNA form, the CDR3 reads TGTGCCACCAGTGATCCTCGGACAGCGACCTACGAGCAGTACTTC. This chain joins TRBV24-1 and TRBJ2-7; possible D gene TRBD1, 6 bases. The CDR3 has 15 residues. CDR1 and CDR2 (germline): KGHDR, SFDVKD. V shed 3 bases and J shed 2 bases, with 13 bases lying between them.

The V gene is TRBV6-5, the J gene TRBJ2-7, with D unresolved. This CDR3 has 13 residues. From germline, CDR1 is MNHEY and CDR2 SVGAGI. The V and J ends lost 0 bases and 3 bases respectively, with 6 bases between them. The CDR3 reads CASSYSSSYEQYF. The CDR3 DNA reads TGTGCCAGCAGTTACTCTTCTAGCTACGAGCAGTACTTC.

V usage is TRBV5-1 and J usage is TRBJ2-2, with TRBD1 matching 7 bases. Looked up from germline, CDR1 is SGHRS and CDR2 is YFSETQ. V was clipped by 7 bases and J by 1 base; unmatched bases: 4. The CDR3 extends over 14 amino acids. Written as DNA, the CDR3 is TGCGCCAGCGACCGGACAGGGAACACCGGGGAGCTGTTTTTT. This encodes CASDRTGNTGELFF. Drawing the rest from reference TRBV5-1 and TRBJ2-2, the complete variable domain is KAGVTQTPRYLIKTRGQQVTLSCSPISGHRSVSWYQQTPGQGLQFLFEYFSETQRNKGNFPGRFSGRQFSNSRSEMNVSTLELGDSALYLCASDRTGNTGELFFGEGSRLTVL.

The V call is TRBV27, the J call TRBJ1-2; 9 nucleotides match TRBD1. The CDR3 length is 12 residues. Germline assignment: CDR1 MNHEY and CDR2 SMNVEV (reference sequence). The junction had 1 base not matched to a gene; V was cut back by 7 bases and J by 4 bases. The CDR3 sequence is CASKTGGYGYTF. Written as DNA, the CDR3 is TGTGCCAGCAAGACAGGGGGCTATGGCTACACCTTC.

The chain employs TRBV12-3 or TRBV12-4 and TRBJ1-3; D perhaps matches TRBD1 (5 bases). The V gene lost 7 bases and the J gene lost 4 bases, with 11 bases spanning the gap. This CDR3 is built from 13 residues. CDR3 sequence reads: CASIHTGGNTIYF. The CDR3 DNA sequence: TGTGCCAGCATTCATACAGGAGGAAACACCATATATTTT.